The 8 T cell receptor beta chains presented below share a single source sample, sequenced in a study of regulatory T cells in long-lasting Graves disease. Arm-PCR of CDR3 regions and iRepertoire HTBI primers were used to build TCR beta libraries. Each CDR3 protein is one row after TCRdb ran MiXCR on the multiplex PCR reads. The table records 600,000 to 650,000 distinct CDR3 sequences, less than 20% of them present only once. Time point: newly diagnosed GD, antithyroid drugs for less than 3 months. Extracted RNA from PBMCs served as the source of the TCR library. The same sample was also used in a study of T cells in Graves' hyperthyroidism and ophthalmopathy.

The specimen comprised peripheral blood mononuclear cells (PBMCs), sampled at new diagnosis, from a patient treated with antithyroid drugs. The receptor source for this set is a woman under 40 with Graves disease.

V usage is TRBV28 and J usage is TRBJ1-5; D ambiguous. The CDR3 consists of 19 residues. V gave up 2 bases and J gave up 6 bases, with 26 bases separating them. Germline V gene lookup returns CDR1 MDHEN and CDR2 SYDVKM. The CDR3: CASSLRPSTSTRASQPQHF. The CDR3 nucleotides read TGTGCCAGCAGTTTACGGCCCTCTACCTCGACGAGGGCTAGTCAGCCCCAGCATTTT. Looking up the rest from reference TRBV28 and TRBJ1-5 gives the full variable domain: DVKVTQSSRYLVKRTGEKVFLECVQDMDHENMFWYRQDPGLGLRLIYFSYDVKMKEKGDIPEGYSVSREKKERFSLILESASTNQTSMYLCASSLRPSTSTRASQPQHFGDGTRLSIL.

This clonotype was observed at least ten times. The rearrangement uses TRBV28 and TRBJ1-5, with 7 bases lining up with TRBD1. J was trimmed by 7 bases and V by 5 bases; bases with no gene match: 11. The CDR3 extends over 15 amino acids. Germline V CDR1 and CDR2: MDHEN, SYDVKM. This CDR3 reads CASSASTGKGQPQHF. CDR3 in DNA: TGTGCCAGCAGTGCATCGACAGGGAAAGGCCAGCCCCAGCATTTT.

This clonotype appeared a few times. The V call is TRBV6-1, the J call TRBJ2-1; D is unclear. The CDR3 consists of 16 residues. V lost 7 bases and J lost 8, with 24 bases in between. Germline CDR1 MNHNS, CDR2 SASEGT. CDR3 region: CASTAEGWATIDEQFF. CDR3 sequence (DNA): TGTGCCAGCACCGCCGAAGGATGGGCCACGATCGATGAGCAGTTCTTC.

As for this clonotype: This may be a read error: a much more frequent sequence differs by one nucleotide. The chain carries TRBV7-2 and TRBJ2-1; D may be TRBD2 (6 bases). Trimming took 4 bases from V and 7 from J, leaving 20 bases between them. From germline, CDR1 is SGHTA and CDR2 FQGNSA. The CDR3 consists of 16 residues. The CDR3: CASSSHLAGWVNEQFF. The CDR3 DNA reads TGTGCCAGCAGCTCCCATTTGGCGGGGTGGGTTAATGAGCAGTTCTTC.

V is TRBV7-2 and J is TRBJ2-1, with 12 bases lining up with TRBD2. The CDR3 consists of 15 residues. With V trimmed by 4 bases and J by 7 bases, 5 bases remained unmatched. Germline values: CDR1 SGHTA, CDR2 FQGNSA. The CDR3 reads CASSSLAGGRNEQFF. The CDR3 nucleotides are TGTGCCAGCAGCTCTCTAGCGGGAGGGAGGAATGAGCAGTTCTTC.

V is TRBV10-3 and J is TRBJ1-1; D is uncertain. From germline, CDR1 is ENHRY and CDR2 SYGVKD. The CDR3 has 12 residues. V shed 1 base and J shed 11 bases, with 11 bases lying between them. The CDR3 bases are TGTGCCATCAGTGAGTTTATGGAAAGGGCTTTCTTT. It yields the protein CAISEFMERAFF.

A few counts support this clonotype. The chain is built from TRBV18 and TRBJ1-4; D is ambiguous. The CDR3 has 14 amino acids. Germline loops: CDR1 KGHSH, CDR2 LQKENI. Trimming took off 1 base at V and 4 bases at J, with 7 bases between the two ends. The DNA of the CDR3 is TGTGCCAGCTCACCACAGGAGGGTAATGAAAAACTGTTTTTT. Translated: CASSPQEGNEKLFF.

V is TRBV24-1 and J is TRBJ2-6, with unresolved D. The germline gives CDR1 KGHDR, CDR2 SFDVKD. This CDR3 is 13 amino acids long. V was shortened by 10 bases and J by 0 bases, with 6 bases between the two germline ends. In DNA, the CDR3 is TGTGCCACGCGGAGCTCTGGGGCCAACGTCCTGACTTTC. Protein: CATRSSGANVLTF.